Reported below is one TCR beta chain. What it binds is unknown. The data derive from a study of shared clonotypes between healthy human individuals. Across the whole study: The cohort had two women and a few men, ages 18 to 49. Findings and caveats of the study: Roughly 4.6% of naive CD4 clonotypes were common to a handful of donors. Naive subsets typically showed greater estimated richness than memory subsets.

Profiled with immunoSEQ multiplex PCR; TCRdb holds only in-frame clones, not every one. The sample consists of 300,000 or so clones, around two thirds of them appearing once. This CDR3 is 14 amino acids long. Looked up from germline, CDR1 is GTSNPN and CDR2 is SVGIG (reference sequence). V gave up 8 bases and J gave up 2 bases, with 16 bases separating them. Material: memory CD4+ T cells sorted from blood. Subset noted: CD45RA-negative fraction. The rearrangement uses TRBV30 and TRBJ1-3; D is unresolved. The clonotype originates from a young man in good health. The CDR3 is CASLRASPGNTIYF. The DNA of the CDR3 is TGTGCCAGCCTCAGAGCTTCTCCTGGAAACACCATATATTTT.